The 29 T cell receptor beta chains given below trace back to one sample, sequenced in a study of cytomegalovirus exposure and HLA in healthy donors. 60 Vbeta and 13 Jbeta primers were used in PCR. The table came from immunoSEQ multiplex PCR; TCRdb's copy has only in-frame clones and leaves some out. The sample has roughly 180,000 clones, roughly 75% seen once. The sequencing sample was made of PBMCs. Receptors were obtained from a woman between 35 and 50 years old in good health and CMV-seropositive.

The chain is built from TRBV18 and TRBJ1-1; a possible D gene is TRBD1 (6 bases). Germline CDR1 and CDR2: KGHSH and LQKENI. V lost 5 bases, J lost 0 bases, and 10 bases lay in between. This CDR3 has 14 amino acids. Here the CDR3 reads CASSKGQLNTEAFF. CDR3 nucleotide sequence: TGTGCCAGCTCAAAAGGACAGTTGAACACTGAAGCTTTCTTT.

The V gene is TRBV28, the J gene TRBJ2-7; 9 bases match TRBD1. V was clipped by 6 bases and J by 5 bases; unmatched bases: 8. The CDR3 runs 14 residues. Germline V gives CDR1 MDHEN, CDR2 SYDVKM. This CDR3 reads CASSSGQGIHEQYF. The CDR3 nucleotides read TGTGCCAGCAGCAGCGGACAGGGGATCCACGAGCAGTACTTC.

The CDR3 DNA reads as TGTGCCAGCAGTTCTCTAGCGGGAAGAACCGGGGAGCTGTTTTTT. This codes for CASSSLAGRTGELFF. The chain employs TRBV6-5 and TRBJ2-2, with 9 nucleotides matching TRBD2. V was clipped by 4 bases and J by 5 bases; unmatched bases: 5. The CDR3 is 15 residues long. CDR1 is MNHEY, CDR2 SVGAGI, per germline.

This clone was observed a handful of times. Different DNA sequences within this sample yield the same CDR3. The chain is built from TRBV7-9 and TRBJ1-1; weak D call: TRBD1 (6 bases). Germline V gene sequence: CDR1 SEHNR, CDR2 FQNEAQ (reference sequence). Trimming took off 2 bases at V and 1 base at J, with 8 bases between the two ends. The CDR3 contains 14 residues. CDR3 amino acids: CASSLTTGNTEAFF. In DNA, the CDR3 is TGTGCCAGCAGCTTAACGACAGGGAACACTGAAGCTTTCTTT.

This clone was picked up a small number of times. The V and J genes are TRBV9 and TRBJ2-5, with 10 bases that match TRBD1. Germline CDR1 SGDLS, CDR2 YYNGEE. V dropped 0 bases and J dropped 5; count of bases not matched to a gene: 10. CDR3 length: 17 residues. The CDR3 nucleotides are TGTGCCAGCAGCGTAGATATCGCGACAGGGGGCTGGGAGACCCAGTACTTC. Residues: CASSVDIATGGWETQYF.

The chain carries TRBV28 and TRBJ1-2, with 7 bases fitting TRBD1. The V gene end was trimmed by 5 bases and the J gene end by 8 bases; junction bases not matched to a gene: 17. Germline V CDR1 and CDR2: MDHEN, SYDVKM. This CDR3 spans 16 amino acids. The CDR3 loop reads CASSLTNRGQARGYTF. Here the CDR3 DNA reads TGTGCCAGCAGTCTTACTAACAGGGGCCAGGCGCGGGGCTACACCTTC.

J is TRBJ2-7 and V is TRBV2; 7 bases agree with TRBD2. Trimming removed 6 bases from V and 6 bases from J; junction bases left unmatched: 5. The CDR3 extends over 12 amino acids. Germline V gives CDR1 SNHLY, CDR2 FYNNEI. DNA of the CDR3: TGTGCCAGCAGGGGAGGGTTCGGCGAGCAGTACTTC. Its translation: CASRGGFGEQYF. The whole variable domain, remainder taken from reference TRBV2 and TRBJ2-7, is EPEVTQTPSHQVTQMGQEVILRCVPISNHLYFYWYRQILGQKVEFLVSFYNNEISEKSEIFDDQFSVERPDGSNFTLKIRSTKLEDSAMYFCASRGGFGEQYFGPGTRLTVT.

The rearrangement links TRBV11-2 to TRBJ1-1; 9 nucleotides agree with TRBD1. The CDR3 runs 15 residues. V shed 5 bases, J shed 6 bases, and the junction held 10 bases outside the gene matches. Germline-derived CDR1 and CDR2 are SGHAT and FQNNGV. The CDR3 DNA follows: TGTGCCAGCAGCCTTACCGGGACAGGGCTTTCTGAAGCTTTCTTT. Amino acid sequence: CASSLTGTGLSEAFF.

The chain links TRBV10-2 to TRBJ2-2; D might be TRBD2 (5 bases). The germline V gene encodes CDR1 WSHSY and CDR2 SAAADI. V shed 8 bases and J shed 1 base, with 11 bases lying between them. This CDR3 is 14 amino acids long. This CDR3 reads CASSGVRNTGELFF. CDR3 in DNA: TGCGCCAGCTCCGGGGTTCGGAACACCGGGGAGCTGTTTTTT.

V usage is TRBV2 and J usage is TRBJ2-5; TRBD2 might be the D (5 bases). The CDR3 is 14 residues long. V was cut by 1 base and J by 7 bases, with 13 bases left in between. Germline assignment: CDR1 SNHLY and CDR2 FYNNEI. This CDR3 reads CASSEDAARGTQYF. DNA of the CDR3: TGTGCCAGCAGTGAAGACGCGGCCCGGGGGACCCAGTACTTC.

The sample holds many counts of this clone. The DNA for the CDR3 is TGTGCCAGCAGCGCCCGCTACCAGGTGGGAAACACCATATATTTT. Amino acid sequence: CASSARYQVGNTIYF. The V gene is TRBV7-2, the J gene TRBJ1-3; D is unclear. The CDR3 covers 15 residues. V lost 5 bases, J lost 4 bases, and 15 bases lay in between. Germline V gene sequence: CDR1 SGHTA, CDR2 FQGNSA.

This chain connects TRBV10-3 to TRBJ1-1; 8 positions match TRBD1. Germline V gene lookup returns CDR1 ENHRY and CDR2 SYGVKD. The J segment lost 1 base and the V segment lost 2 bases, leaving 0 bases of the junction unmatched. The CDR3 covers 14 residues. CDR3 amino acids: CAISETGGNTEAFF. The DNA for the CDR3 is TGTGCCATCAGTGAGACAGGGGGGAACACTGAAGCTTTCTTT.

The chain has TRBV11-2 and TRBJ2-7; D is possibly TRBD1 (6 bases). V was cut by 3 bases and J by 8 bases, with 17 bases left in between. The CDR3 consists of 14 residues. CDR1 is SGHAT, CDR2 FQNNGV, per germline. CDR3 sequence reads: CASSLRANREQQYF. The CDR3 DNA sequence: TGTGCCAGCAGCTTGCGGGCTAACAGGGAACAGCAGTACTTC.

The chain has TRBV7-2 and TRBJ2-5; 14 bases match TRBD2. Losses at the gene ends were 4 bases for V and 7 bases for J; bases not matched to a gene: 14. The CDR3 spans 18 residues. Germline V gene sequence: CDR1 SGHTA, CDR2 FQGNSA. CDR3 protein: CASSYEPGLAGVRGTQYF. The CDR3 region has the DNA TGTGCCAGCAGCTACGAACCGGGACTAGCGGGAGTCCGAGGGACCCAGTACTTC.

The chain joins TRBV27 to TRBJ2-1, with D tentatively TRBD2 (5 bases). The germline CDR1 and CDR2 sequences are MNHEY and SMNVEV (reference sequence). Trimming removed 1 base at V and 1 base at J, with 14 bases between. The CDR3 runs 17 residues. The CDR3 spells CASSLFGGHTSYNEQFF. The CDR3 region has the DNA TGTGCCAGCAGTTTATTTGGCGGGCATACTTCCTACAATGAGCAGTTCTTC.

This clone was seen a few times. V gene TRBV21-1 combines with J gene TRBJ2-3; the table's D gene call, TRBD2, was not cross checked with the DNA. TRBV21-1 corresponds to a pseudogene. The CDR3 covers 17 residues. The CDR3 sequence is CASSKGNSGPSTDTQYF. The CDR3 nucleotides read TGTGCCAGCAGCAAAGGGAATAGCGGCCCTAGCACAGATACGCAGTATTTT.

The chain has TRBV11-2 and TRBJ2-1, with 8 nucleotides matching TRBD2. The V and J ends lost 8 bases and 2 bases, in that order; junction bases with no gene match: 8. This CDR3 has 15 residues. CDR1 is SGHAT and CDR2 is FQNNGV in the germline V gene. CDR3 bases: TGTGCCAGCCAAGCGGGAGCCTTGACCTACAATGAGCAGTTCTTC. As protein: CASQAGALTYNEQFF.

The chain links TRBV6-1 to TRBJ2-7; 7 positions agree with TRBD2. Per the germline V gene, CDR1 is MNHNS and CDR2 is SASEGT. Trimming cost V 4 bases and J 6 bases; bases outside gene matches: 6. The CDR3 spans 13 residues. CDR3 protein: CASSVGWTSEQYF. The CDR3 region has the DNA TGTGCCAGCAGTGTTGGGTGGACTAGCGAGCAGTACTTC.

The chain carries TRBV30 and TRBJ1-2; 10 bases agree with TRBD1. Germline-derived CDR1 and CDR2 are GTSNPN and SVGIG (reference sequence). V trimming: 7 bases; J trimming: 8 bases; junction bases outside the gene matches: 4. This CDR3 region has 11 residues. CDR3 loop: CAFGQGGGYTF. CDR3 DNA sequence: TGTGCCTTCGGACAGGGGGGCGGCTACACCTTC.

V usage is TRBV6-1 and J usage is TRBJ2-5; TRBD2 might be the D (5 bases). Germline-derived CDR1 and CDR2 are MNHNS and SASEGT. The CDR3 has 14 amino acids. The V end lost 3 bases, the J end lost 7 bases, and 15 bases lay between the germline ends. The DNA of the CDR3 is TGTGCCAGCAGTGAGGGAACTAGTTGGGCGACCCAGTACTTC. The encoded protein is CASSEGTSWATQYF.

The gene calls are TRBV5-4 and TRBJ1-2; 8 bases map to TRBD1. Germline CDR1 reads SGHNT; CDR2 reads YYREEE (reference sequence). The CDR3 runs to 15 residues. The ends lost 4 bases at V and 0 bases at J; junction bases unmatched: 5. The CDR3 protein is CASSARQGPNYGYTF. The CDR3, as DNA: TGTGCCAGCAGCGCCCGACAGGGGCCTAACTATGGCTACACCTTC.

This clone was observed a few times. The chain recombines TRBV6-5 with TRBJ2-5, with 7 bases matching TRBD2. Germline-derived CDR1 and CDR2 are MNHEY and SVGAGI. With V trimmed by 2 bases and J by 7 bases, 4 bases remained unmatched. The CDR3 consists of 13 residues. CDR3 in amino acids: CASSYRDYGTQYF. CDR3 sequence (DNA): TGTGCCAGCAGTTACCGGGACTATGGGACCCAGTACTTC.

As to this clone: The CDR3 does not close with the conserved phenylalanine or tryptophan, likely indicating a read error. No DNA is shown, since the ends of the CDR3 on it are uncertain; the CDR3 is the one TCRdb lists. The V gene is TRBV9, the J gene TRBJ1-1; the table's D call, TRBD1, has no DNA check behind it. In germline, CDR1 is SGDLS, CDR2 YYNGEE. The length of the CDR3 is 13 amino acids, counting both ends. The CDR3 loop is CASSAEQDREDGG.

The chain employs TRBV5-1 and TRBJ2-3, with TRBD2 identical over 10 bases. The germline gives CDR1 SGHRS, CDR2 YFSETQ. The CDR3 length is 16 residues. The J segment lost 4 bases and the V segment lost 7 bases, leaving 12 bases of the junction unmatched. In DNA form, the CDR3 reads TGCGCCAGCCAGAATAAGTTTAGCGGGAGGTCAGATACGCAGTATTTT. It is translated as CASQNKFSGRSDTQYF. The variable domain in full, with the rest retrieved from reference TRBV5-1 and TRBJ2-3, is KAGVTQTPRYLIKTRGQQVTLSCSPISGHRSVSWYQQTPGQGLQFLFEYFSETQRNKGNFPGRFSGRQFSNSRSEMNVSTLELGDSALYLCASQNKFSGRSDTQYFGPGTRLTVL.

This clone turned up a few times. The chain joins TRBV27 to TRBJ1-1, with TRBD1 identical over 9 bases. The CDR3 is 15 residues long. CDR1 is MNHEY and CDR2 is SMNVEV in the germline V gene (reference sequence). The V segment lost 5 bases and the J segment 4 bases; nucleotides outside the gene matches: 8. This CDR3 is CASSTGDRVPTEAFF. CDR3 in DNA: TGTGCCAGCAGTACGGGGGACAGGGTCCCCACTGAAGCTTTCTTT.

This sequence joins TRBV2 and TRBJ2-3, with 9 nucleotides matching TRBD2. The V segment lost 2 bases and the J segment 3 bases; nucleotides outside the gene matches: 3. Looked up from germline, CDR1 is SNHLY and CDR2 is FYNNEI. This CDR3 spans 15 amino acids. CDR3 nucleotide sequence: TGTGCCAGCAGTGAACGGACTAGCGATACAGATACGCAGTATTTT. Residues: CASSERTSDTDTQYF.

This chain connects TRBV5-1 to TRBJ1-5; D gene uncertain. Germline V gives CDR1 SGHRS, CDR2 YFSETQ. The CDR3 covers 13 residues. Trimming cost V 4 bases and J 0 bases, with 5 bases left between them. The CDR3 DNA reads as TGCGCCAGCAGCCCAAATAGCAATCAGCCCCAGCATTTT. Translation: CASSPNSNQPQHF.

V gene TRBV18 combines with J gene TRBJ1-5; 11 nucleotides match TRBD1. The V segment lost 6 bases and the J segment 6 bases; nucleotides outside the gene matches: 4. This CDR3 contains 14 residues. CDR1 KGHSH and CDR2 LQKENI come from the germline V gene. As DNA, the CDR3 is TGTGCCAGCTCTCGGACAGGGGGCAGTCAGCCCCAGCATTTT. As protein: CASSRTGGSQPQHF.

This clone was observed a few times. The rearrangement uses TRBV14 and TRBJ1-2, with 7 bases matching TRBD1. Per germline, CDR1 SGHDN and CDR2 FVKESK. This CDR3 has 13 residues. The ends lost 7 bases at V and 8 bases at J; junction bases unmatched: 10. CDR3 nucleotides: TGTGCCAGCACCCCCGACAGGGTGGGGGGCTACACCTTC. Protein sequence: CASTPDRVGGYTF.